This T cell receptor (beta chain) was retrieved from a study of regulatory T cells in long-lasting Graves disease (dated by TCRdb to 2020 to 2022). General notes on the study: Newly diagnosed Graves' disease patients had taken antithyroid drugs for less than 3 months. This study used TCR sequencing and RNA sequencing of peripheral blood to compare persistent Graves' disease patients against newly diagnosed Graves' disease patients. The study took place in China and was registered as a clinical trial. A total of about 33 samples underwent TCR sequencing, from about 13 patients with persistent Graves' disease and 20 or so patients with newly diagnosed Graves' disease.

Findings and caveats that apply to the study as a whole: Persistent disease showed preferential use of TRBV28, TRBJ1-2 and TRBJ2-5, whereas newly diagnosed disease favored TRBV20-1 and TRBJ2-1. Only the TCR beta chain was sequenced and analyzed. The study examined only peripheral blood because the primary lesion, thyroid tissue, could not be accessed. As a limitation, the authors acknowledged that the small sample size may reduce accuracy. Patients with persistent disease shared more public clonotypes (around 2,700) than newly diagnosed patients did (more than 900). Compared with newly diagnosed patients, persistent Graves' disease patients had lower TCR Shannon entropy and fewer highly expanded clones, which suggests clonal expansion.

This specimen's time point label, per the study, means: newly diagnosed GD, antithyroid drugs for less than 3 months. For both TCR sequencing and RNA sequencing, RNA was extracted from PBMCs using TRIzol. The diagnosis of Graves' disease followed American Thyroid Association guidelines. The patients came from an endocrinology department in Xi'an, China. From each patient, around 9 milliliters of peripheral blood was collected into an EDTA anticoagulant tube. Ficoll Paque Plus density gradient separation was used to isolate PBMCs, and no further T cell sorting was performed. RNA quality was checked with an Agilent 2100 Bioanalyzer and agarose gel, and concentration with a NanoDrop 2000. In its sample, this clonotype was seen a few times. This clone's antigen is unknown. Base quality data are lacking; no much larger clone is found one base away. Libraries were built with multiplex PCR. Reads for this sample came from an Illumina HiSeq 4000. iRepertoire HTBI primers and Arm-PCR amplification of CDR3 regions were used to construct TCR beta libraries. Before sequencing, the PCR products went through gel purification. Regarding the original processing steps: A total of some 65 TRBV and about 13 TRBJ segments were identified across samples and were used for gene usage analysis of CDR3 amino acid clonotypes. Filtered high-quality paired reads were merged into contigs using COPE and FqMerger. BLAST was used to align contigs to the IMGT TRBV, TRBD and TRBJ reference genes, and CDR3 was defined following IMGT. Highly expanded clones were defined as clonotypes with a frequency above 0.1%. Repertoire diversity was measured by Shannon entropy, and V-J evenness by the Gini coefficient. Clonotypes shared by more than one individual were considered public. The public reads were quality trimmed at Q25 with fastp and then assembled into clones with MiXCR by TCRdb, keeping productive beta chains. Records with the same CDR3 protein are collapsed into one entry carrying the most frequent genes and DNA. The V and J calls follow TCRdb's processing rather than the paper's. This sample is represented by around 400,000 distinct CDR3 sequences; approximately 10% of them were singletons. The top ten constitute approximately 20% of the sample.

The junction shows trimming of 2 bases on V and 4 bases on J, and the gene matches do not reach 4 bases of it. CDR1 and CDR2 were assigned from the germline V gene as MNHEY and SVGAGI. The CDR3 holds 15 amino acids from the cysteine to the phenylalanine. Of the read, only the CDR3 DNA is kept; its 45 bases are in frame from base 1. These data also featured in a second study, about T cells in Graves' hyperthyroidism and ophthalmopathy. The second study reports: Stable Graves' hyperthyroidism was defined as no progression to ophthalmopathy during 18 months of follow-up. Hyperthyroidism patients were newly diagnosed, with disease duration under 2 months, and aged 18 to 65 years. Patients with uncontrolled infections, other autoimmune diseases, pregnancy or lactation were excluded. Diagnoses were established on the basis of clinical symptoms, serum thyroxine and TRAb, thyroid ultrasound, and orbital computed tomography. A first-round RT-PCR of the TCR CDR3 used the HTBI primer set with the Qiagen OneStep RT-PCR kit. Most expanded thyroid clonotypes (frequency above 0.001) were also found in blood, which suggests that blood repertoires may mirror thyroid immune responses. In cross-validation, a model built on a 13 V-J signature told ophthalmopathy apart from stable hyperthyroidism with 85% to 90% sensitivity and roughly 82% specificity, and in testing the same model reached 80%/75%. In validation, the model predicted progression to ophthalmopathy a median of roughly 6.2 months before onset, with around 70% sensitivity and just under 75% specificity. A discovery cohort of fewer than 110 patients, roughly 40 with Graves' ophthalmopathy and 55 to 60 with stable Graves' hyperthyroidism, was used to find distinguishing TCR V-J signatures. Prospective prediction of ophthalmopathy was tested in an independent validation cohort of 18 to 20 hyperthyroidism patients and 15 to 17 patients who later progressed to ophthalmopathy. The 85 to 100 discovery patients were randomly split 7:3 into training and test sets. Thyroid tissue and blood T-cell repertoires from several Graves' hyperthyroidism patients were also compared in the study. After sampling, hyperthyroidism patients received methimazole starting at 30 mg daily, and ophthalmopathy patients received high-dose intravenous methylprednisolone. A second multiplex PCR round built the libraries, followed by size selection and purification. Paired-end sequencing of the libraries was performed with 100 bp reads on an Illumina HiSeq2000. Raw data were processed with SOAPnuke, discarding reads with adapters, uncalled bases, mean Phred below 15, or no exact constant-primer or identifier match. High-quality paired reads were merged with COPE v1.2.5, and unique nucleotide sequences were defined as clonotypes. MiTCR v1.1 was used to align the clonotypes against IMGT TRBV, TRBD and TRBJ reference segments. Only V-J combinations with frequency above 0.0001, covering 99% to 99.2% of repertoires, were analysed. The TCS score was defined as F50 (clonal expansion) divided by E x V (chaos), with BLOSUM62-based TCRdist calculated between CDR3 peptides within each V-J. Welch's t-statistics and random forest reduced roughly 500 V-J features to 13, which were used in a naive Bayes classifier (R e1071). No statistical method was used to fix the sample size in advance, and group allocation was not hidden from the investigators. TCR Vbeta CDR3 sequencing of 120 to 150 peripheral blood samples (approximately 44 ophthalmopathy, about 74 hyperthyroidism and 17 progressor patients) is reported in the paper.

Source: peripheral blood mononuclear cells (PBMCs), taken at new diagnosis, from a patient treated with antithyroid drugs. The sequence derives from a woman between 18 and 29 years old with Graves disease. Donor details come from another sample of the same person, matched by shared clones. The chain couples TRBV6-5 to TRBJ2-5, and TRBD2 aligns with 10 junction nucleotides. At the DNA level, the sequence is TGTGCCAGCAGTTACGCGGGACTAGCGACAGAGACCCAGTACTTC. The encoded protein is CASSYAGLATETQYF.